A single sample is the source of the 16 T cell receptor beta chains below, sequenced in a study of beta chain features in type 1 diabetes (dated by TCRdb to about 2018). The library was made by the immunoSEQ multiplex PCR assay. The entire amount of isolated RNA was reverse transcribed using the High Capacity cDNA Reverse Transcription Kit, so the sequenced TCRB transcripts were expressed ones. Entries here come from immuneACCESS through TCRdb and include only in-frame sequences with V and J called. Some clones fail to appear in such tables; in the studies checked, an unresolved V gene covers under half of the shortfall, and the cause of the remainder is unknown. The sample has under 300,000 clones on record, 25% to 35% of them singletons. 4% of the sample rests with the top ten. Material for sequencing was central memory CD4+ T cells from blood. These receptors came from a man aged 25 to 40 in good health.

This CDR3 reads CASSNPGQGFGGYTF. The CDR3 DNA reads TGTGCCAGTAGTAACCCGGGACAGGGGTTTGGTGGCTACACCTTC. The chain uses TRBV19 and TRBJ1-2; 10 positions match TRBD1. This CDR3 contains 15 residues. V was clipped by 4 bases and J by 7 bases; unmatched bases: 9. CDR1 is LNHDA and CDR2 is SQIVND in the germline V gene (reference sequence).

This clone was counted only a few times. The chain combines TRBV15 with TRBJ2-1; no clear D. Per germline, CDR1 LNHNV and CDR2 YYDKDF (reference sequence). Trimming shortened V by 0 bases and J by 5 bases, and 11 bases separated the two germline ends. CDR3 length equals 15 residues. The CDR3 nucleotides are TGTGCCACCAGCAGAGATGGACGGGTAGACAATGAGCAGTTCTTC. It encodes CATSRDGRVDNEQFF. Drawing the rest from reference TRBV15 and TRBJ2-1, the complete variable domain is DAMVIQNPRYQVTQFGKPVTLSCSQTLNHNVMYWYQQKSSQAPKLLFHYYDKDFNNEADTPDNFQSRRPNTSFCFLDIRSPGLGDTAMYLCATSRDGRVDNEQFFGPGTRLTVL.

The CDR3 here is CASSSRGYNEQFF. CDR3 coding DNA: TGTGCCAGCAGTTCGCGGGGCTACAATGAGCAGTTCTTC. The V gene is TRBV6-6, the J gene TRBJ2-1; D might be TRBD2 (6 bases). CDR3 size: 13 residues. V was cut by 4 bases and J by 3 bases, with 7 bases left in between. CDR1 and CDR2 from the germline V gene are MNHNY and SVGAGI (reference sequence).

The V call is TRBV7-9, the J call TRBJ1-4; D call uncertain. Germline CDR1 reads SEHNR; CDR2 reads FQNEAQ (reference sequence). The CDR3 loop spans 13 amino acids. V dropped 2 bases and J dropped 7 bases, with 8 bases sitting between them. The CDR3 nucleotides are TGTGCCAGCAGCTTACGGGCGGGTGAAAAACTGTTTTTT. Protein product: CASSLRAGEKLFF. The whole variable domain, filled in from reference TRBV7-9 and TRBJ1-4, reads DTGVSQNPRHKITKRGQNVTFRCDPISEHNRLYWYRQTLGQGPEFLTYFQNEAQLEKSRLLSDRFSAERPKGSFSTLEIQRTEQGDSAMYLCASSLRAGEKLFFGSGTQLSVL.

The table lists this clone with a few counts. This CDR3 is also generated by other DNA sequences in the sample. The CDR3 nucleotides are TGTGCCTGGAGTCGTGACAGACGAAACACTGAAGCTTTCTTT. It translates to CAWSRDRRNTEAFF. The V gene is TRBV30, the J gene TRBJ1-1; D may be TRBD1 (5 bases). The ends were cut back, 2 bases at V and 2 bases at J, with 12 bases in the middle. This CDR3 is built from 14 residues. Germline V gives CDR1 GTSNPN, CDR2 SVGIG (reference sequence).

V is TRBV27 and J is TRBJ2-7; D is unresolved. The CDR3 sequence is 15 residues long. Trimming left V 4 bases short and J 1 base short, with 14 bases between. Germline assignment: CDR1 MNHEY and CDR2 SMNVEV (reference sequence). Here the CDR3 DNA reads TGTGCCAGCAGTTCCATTAGAGCGCGTTCCTACGAGCAGTACTTC. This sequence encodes CASSSIRARSYEQYF.

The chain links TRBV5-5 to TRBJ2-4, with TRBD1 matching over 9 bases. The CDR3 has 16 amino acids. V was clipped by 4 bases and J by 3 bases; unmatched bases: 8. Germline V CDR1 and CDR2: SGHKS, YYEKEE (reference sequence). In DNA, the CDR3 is TGTGCCAGCAGCGGGCGCGGACAGGGGAACAAAAACATTCAGTACTTC. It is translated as CASSGRGQGNKNIQYF.

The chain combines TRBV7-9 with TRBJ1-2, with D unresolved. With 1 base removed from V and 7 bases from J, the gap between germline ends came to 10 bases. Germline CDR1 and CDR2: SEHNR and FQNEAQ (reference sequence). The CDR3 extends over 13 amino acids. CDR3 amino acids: CASSLDEAGGYTF. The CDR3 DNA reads TGTGCCAGCAGCTTAGACGAAGCTGGTGGCTACACCTTC.

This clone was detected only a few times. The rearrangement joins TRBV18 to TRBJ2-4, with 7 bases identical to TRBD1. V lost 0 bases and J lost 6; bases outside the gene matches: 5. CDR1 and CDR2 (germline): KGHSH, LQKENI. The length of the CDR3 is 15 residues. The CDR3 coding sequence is TGTGCCAGCTCACCACCGTCGGGACAGACAAACATTCAGTACTTC. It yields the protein CASSPPSGQTNIQYF.

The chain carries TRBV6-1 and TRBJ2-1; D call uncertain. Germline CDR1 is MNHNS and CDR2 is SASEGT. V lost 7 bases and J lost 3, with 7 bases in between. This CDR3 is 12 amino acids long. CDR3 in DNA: TGTGCCAGCACTAAGATCTACAATGAGCAGTTCTTC. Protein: CASTKIYNEQFF.

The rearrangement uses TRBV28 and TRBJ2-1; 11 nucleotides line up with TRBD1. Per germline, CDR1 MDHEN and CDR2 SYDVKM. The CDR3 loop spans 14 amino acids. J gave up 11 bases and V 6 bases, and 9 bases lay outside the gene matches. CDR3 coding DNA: TGTGCCAGCAGCCTCGGGACAGGGGGGGCGCAGCAGTTCTTC. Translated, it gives CASSLGTGGAQQFF.

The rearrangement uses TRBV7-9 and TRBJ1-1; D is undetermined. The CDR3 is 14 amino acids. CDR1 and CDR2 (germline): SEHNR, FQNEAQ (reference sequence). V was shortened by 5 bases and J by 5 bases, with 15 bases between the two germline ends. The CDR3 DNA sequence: TGTGCCAGCAGCCGTCAGAGCGGTTTGACTGAAGCTTTCTTT. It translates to CASSRQSGLTEAFF.

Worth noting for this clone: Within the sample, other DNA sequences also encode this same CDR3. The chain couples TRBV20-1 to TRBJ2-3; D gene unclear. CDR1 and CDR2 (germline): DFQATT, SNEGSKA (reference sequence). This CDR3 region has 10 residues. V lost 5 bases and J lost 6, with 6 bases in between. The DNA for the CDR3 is TGCAGTGCTTCGGAGGATACGCAGTATTTT. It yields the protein CSASEDTQYF.

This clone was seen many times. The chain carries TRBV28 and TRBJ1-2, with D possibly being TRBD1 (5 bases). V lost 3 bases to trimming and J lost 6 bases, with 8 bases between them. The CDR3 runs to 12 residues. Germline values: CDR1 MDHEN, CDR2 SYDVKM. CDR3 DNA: TGTGCCAGCAGTTTTGGGGGTGATGGCTACACCTTC. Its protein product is CASSFGGDGYTF.

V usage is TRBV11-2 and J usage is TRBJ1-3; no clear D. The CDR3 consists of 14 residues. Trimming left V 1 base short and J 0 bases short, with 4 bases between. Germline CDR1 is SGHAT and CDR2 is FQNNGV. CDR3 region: CASSLGSSGNTIYF. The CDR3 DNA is TGTGCCAGCAGCTTAGGGAGCTCTGGAAACACCATATATTTT.

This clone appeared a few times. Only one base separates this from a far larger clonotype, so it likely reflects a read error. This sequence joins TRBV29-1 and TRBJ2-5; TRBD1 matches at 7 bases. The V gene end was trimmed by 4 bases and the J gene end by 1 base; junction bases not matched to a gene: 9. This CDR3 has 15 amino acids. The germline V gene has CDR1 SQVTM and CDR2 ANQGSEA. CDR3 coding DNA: TGCAGCGTTGGAGTGGCAGGGGGTGGCCAAGAGACCCAGTACTTC. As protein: CSVGVAGGGQETQYF. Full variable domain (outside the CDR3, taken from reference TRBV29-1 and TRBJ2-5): SAVISQKPSRDICQRGTSLTIQCQVDSQVTMMFWYRQQPGQSLTLIATANQGSEATYESGFVIDKFPISRPNLTFSTLTVSNMSPEDSSIYLCSVGVAGGGQETQYFGPGTRLLVL.